This T cell receptor beta chain was identified in a study of blood T cells in healthy people across ages. Next came a second PCR, run for about 6 to 11 cycles, which used a sample-barcoded 5' primer along with a J-beta primer mix. TCRdb analysed the 5' RACE reads with MiXCR anew, one entry per CDR3 protein. The profile covers 790,000 or so distinct CDR3 sequences, with 35% to 50% appearing a single time and about a sixth taken by the ten largest. V was cut by 6 bases and J by 5 bases, with 13 bases left in between. The CDR3 contains 13 residues. Germline assignment: CDR1 SNHLY and CDR2 FYNNEI. The sequenced material came from blood. The chain uses TRBV2 and TRBJ1-1; weak D call: TRBD1 (5 bases). The receptor's source is a man older than 75 in good health. The DNA for the CDR3 is TGTGCCAGCAGCGGAGCCAGGGTGACTGAAGCTTTCTTT. Residues: CASSGARVTEAFF.